Here is one T cell receptor beta chain with its context. It has no known antigen specificity. It has no much larger one-base neighbor in the sample; base qualities were not kept. This specimen belongs to a study of blood T cell repertoires in COVID-19 (dated by TCRdb to about 2020). A note on the overall study: Samples covering the acute and convalescent phases of COVID-19 were provided by collaborators in the United States, Italy and Spain. The material from the prospective study consisted of cDNA or gDNA derived from T cells, B-cell-depleted T cells, or PBMCs. Subjects who had been exposed to COVID-19, were actively infected with it, or had recovered from it provided the deeply sampled blood TCRbeta repertoires that made up the dataset. A freely available public database, intended as a resource for researchers studying the immune response to SARS-CoV-2, is where the repertoires were released. Samples were obtained from the ongoing ImmuneRACE study (first 160 participants) and from 950 to 1,500 subjects provided by 6 global collaborators. A de-identified subject ID, COVID-19 status, age in years and sex were almost always included in the sample metadata. HLA class I and class II types, where available, came from metadata supplied by the sample provider rather than from assay-based typing. Findings and caveats that apply to the study as a whole: The quantity of clinical and demographic metadata differed by source and by participant and was supplied without curation.

The immunoSEQ Assay, a bias-controlled multiplex PCR, was used to amplify TCRbeta CDR3 regions from genomic DNA. The published analysis was carried out like this. Within the assay, amplification of reference gene primers was used to estimate how many nucleated cells each sample contained. To quantify the absolute abundance of each unique TCRbeta CDR3 rearrangement, sequence reads were collapsed and filtered. For each sample, productive Simpson clonality was calculated by taking the square root of Simpson's diversity index across productive rearrangements. TCRdb carries this immuneACCESS record with in-frame sequences only. Its versions omit some clonotypes, under half of them owing to an unresolved V gene in the studies checked, with the rest unexplained. V, J and clone size are taken as reported in that table, and D and trimming were inferred from the DNA itself. The sample profile shows approximately 290,000 clones; over 85% of them were found once. The top ten clonotypes cover 11% of the sample.

One collaborating source in Seattle enrolled patients while the patients were actively infected and followed the patients over time throughout the course of disease. Whole blood was collected in K2EDTA tubes by collaborating institutions according to the institutions' own protocols. Collaborator samples were shipped for TCRbeta analysis as frozen whole blood, isolated PBMCs, or DNA extracted from either sample type. Sequenced sample: peripheral blood. The clonotype comes from a woman aged 25 to 39 with COVID-19, enrolled during active disease.

CDR3 protein: CASSLYTGQYEKLFF. In nucleotides, the sequence is TGCGCCAGCAGCTTGTATACAGGGCAATATGAAAAACTGTTTTTT. Rearrangement joined TRBV5-1 to TRBJ1-4; TRBD1 is possibly the D segment (6 matching bases). Reading from cysteine to phenylalanine, the CDR3 counts 15 amino acids. Just CDR3 DNA is preserved here, 45 bases in frame from base 1. V is pared back by 1 base and J by 6 bases, with 13 bases lying between the germline termini. The germline V gene supplies CDR1 SGHRS and CDR2 YFSETQ.